This T cell receptor (beta chain) came from a study of Graves' ophthalmopathy and Graves' hyperthyroidism. RNA transcripts were the source from which TCR beta CDR3 regions were amplified. RT-PCR in the first round used HTBI primers; a second-round multiplex PCR followed. MiXCR, run by TCRdb on the multiplex PCR reads, gives a single entry per CDR3 protein. The repertoire consists of about 740,000 distinct CDR3 sequences, with roughly 41% occurring once and the leading ten covering 40% to 45%. The CDR3 contains 15 residues. Trimming left V 0 bases short and J 1 base short, with 8 bases between. Germline V gene data show CDR1 as SGHKS and CDR2 as YYEKEE (reference sequence).

V usage is TRBV5-5 and J usage is TRBJ1-5; D call uncertain. Specimen: peripheral blood. This receptor was obtained from an adult man with Graves' ophthalmopathy. Here the CDR3 reads CASSLVVVSNQPQHF. DNA of the CDR3: TGTGCCAGCAGCTTGGTTGTAGTAAGCAATCAGCCCCAGCATTTT.